Below, 10 T cell receptor beta chains from the same sample are listed, as sequenced in a study of cytomegalovirus exposure and HLA in healthy donors (dated by TCRdb to the late 2010s). Libraries were made using the immunoSEQ multiplex PCR assay. A mixture of 60 forward primers for TCR Vbeta segments and 13 reverse primers for TCR Jbeta segments was used in the multiplex PCR. The immuneACCESS repertoire file appears here via TCRdb, limited to in-frame rearrangements. These files lack a portion of the clones; in checked studies, under half of the deficit traces to unresolved V genes, and the cause of the others is not known. This sample is represented by approximately 89,000 clones; 69% of them were singletons. Of the sample, 1.2% falls within the top ten clones. The sample taken for sequencing was PBMCs. Every receptor here comes from a female donor in good health and CMV-seronegative.

The CDR3 nucleotides read TGTGCCAGCAGCCTTCGACAGGGTGGGGGCTACACCTTC. The encoded protein is CASSLRQGGGYTF. J is TRBJ1-2 and V is TRBV6-5; 7 bases fit TRBD1. CDR3 length: 13 amino acids. The V segment lost 6 bases and the J segment 8 bases; nucleotides outside the gene matches: 9. The germline V gene has CDR1 MNHEY and CDR2 SVGAGI.

The V call is TRBV30, the J call TRBJ1-4; D may be TRBD1 (6 bases). The germline CDR1 and CDR2 sequences are GTSNPN and SVGIG (reference sequence). Trimming stripped 8 bases from V and 8 bases from J, with 18 bases between. This CDR3 region has 13 residues. Here the CDR3 reads CAPKRGLWEKLFF. The CDR3 region has the DNA TGTGCCCCGAAAAGGGGGTTGTGGGAAAAACTGTTTTTT.

The chain's CDR3 is CASSLEGGQETQYF. The CDR3 DNA reads as TGTGCCAGCAGCTTGGAGGGGGGGCAAGAGACCCAGTACTTC. The chain links TRBV5-4 to TRBJ2-5; D perhaps matches TRBD2 (7 bases). This CDR3 spans 14 amino acids. V lost 0 bases to trimming and J lost 2 bases, with 8 bases between them. The germline CDR1 and CDR2 sequences are SGHNT and YYREEE (reference sequence).

This clone was detected only once. The J gene is TRBJ1-2, the V gene TRBV27; TRBD1 matches 7 bases. The length of the CDR3 is 13 residues. Looked up from germline, CDR1 is MNHEY and CDR2 is SMNVEV (reference sequence). Trimming cost V 6 bases and J 8 bases; bases outside gene matches: 9. CDR3 amino acids: CASSRDRVGGYTF. The CDR3 DNA follows: TGTGCCAGCAGCCGCGACAGGGTTGGGGGCTACACCTTC.

This clone has ten or more counts. V gene TRBV4-3 combines with J gene TRBJ2-7; 15 bases align to TRBD2. Trimming took 6 bases from V and 4 from J; bases not matched to a gene: 10. The CDR3 consists of 17 residues. Germline loops: CDR1 LGHNA, CDR2 YSLEER. For the CDR3, the DNA is TGCGCCAGCAGGTGCGGACTAGCGGGGGGGCAAAGGTACGAGCAGTACTTC. Residues: CASRCGLAGGQRYEQYF.

This clone turned up a few times. The gene calls are TRBV11-3 and TRBJ1-2, with 9 bases lining up with TRBD1. The CDR3 totals 12 residues. Looked up from germline, CDR1 is SGHNT and CDR2 is YENEEA. J lost 2 bases, V lost 8 bases, and 0 bases had no gene match. The CDR3 sequence is CASGQGNYGYTF. The CDR3 DNA is TGTGCCAGCGGACAGGGGAACTATGGCTACACCTTC. Full variable domain (outside the CDR3, taken from reference TRBV11-3 and TRBJ1-2): EAGVVQSPRYKIIEKKQPVAFWCNPISGHNTLYWYLQNLGQGPELLIRYENEEAVDDSQLPKDRFSAERLKGVDSTLKIQPAELGDSAVYLCASGQGNYGYTFGSGTRLTVV.

The CDR3 is CASSGTPSGNTIYF. CDR3 sequence (DNA): TGTGCCAGCTCCGGGACACCCTCTGGAAACACCATATATTTT. The chain is built from TRBV2 and TRBJ1-3; weak D call: TRBD1 (6 bases). The CDR3 runs 14 residues. Germline CDR1 is SNHLY and CDR2 is FYNNEI. V dropped 8 bases and J dropped 0 bases, with 11 bases sitting between them.

This clone came up a few times. The rearrangement links TRBV7-8 to TRBJ1-1; D ambiguous. Trimming left V 1 base short and J 2 bases short, with 5 bases between. CDR1 and CDR2 from the germline V gene are SGHVS and FQNEAQ. CDR3 length equals 13 residues. CDR3 nucleotides: TGTGCCAGCAGCTTAGGACAAAACACTGAAGCTTTCTTT. Its translation is CASSLGQNTEAFF.

The chain links TRBV18 to TRBJ1-4, with a tentative D call TRBD1 (5 bases). CDR1 and CDR2 (germline): KGHSH, LQKENI. This CDR3 spans 20 amino acids. The V and J ends lost 2 bases and 1 base respectively, with 23 bases between them. DNA of the CDR3: TGTGCCAGCTCACCATCGGGGAGGGACGGTAGGCTCGTAACTAATGAAAAACTGTTTTTT. As protein: CASSPSGRDGRLVTNEKLFF.

This rearrangement joins TRBV14 to TRBJ2-7; D remains unclear. CDR1 and CDR2 from the germline V gene are SGHDN and FVKESK. This CDR3 is 18 amino acids long. The V end was cut by 3 bases, the J end by 4 bases, with 25 bases between. This chain's CDR3 is CASSHSSYYQTPIYEQYF. The CDR3 DNA reads as TGTGCCAGCAGCCACAGTTCTTATTACCAGACACCCATTTACGAGCAGTACTTC.